Below are 18 T cell receptor beta chains sequenced from a single sample in a study of early T cells in non-severe SARS-CoV-2 infection. A single record per CDR3 protein comes from TCRdb applying MiXCR to the 5' RACE reads. This sample has 30,000 to 40,000 distinct CDR3 sequences, with around 5% found just once. Sequenced: whole blood. Receptors originate from an adult who was a healthcare worker with PCR-confirmed SARS-CoV-2 infection or an uninfected control (not recorded which).

This clonotype was detected many times. The rearrangement links TRBV18 to TRBJ1-5; 9 positions agree with TRBD1. The CDR3 is 15 residues long. Germline CDR1 is KGHSH and CDR2 is LQKENI. The junction had 7 bases not matched to a gene; V was cut back by 3 bases and J by 7 bases. This chain's CDR3 is CASSPQGQGGQPQHF. CDR3 coding DNA: TGTGCCAGCTCACCCCAGGGACAGGGAGGACAGCCCCAGCATTTT. Drawing the rest from reference TRBV18 and TRBJ1-5, the complete variable domain is NAGVMQNPRHLVRRRGQEARLRCSPMKGHSHVYWYRQLPEEGLKFMVYLQKENIIDESGMPKERFSAEFPKEGPSILRIQQVVRGDSAAYFCASSPQGQGGQPQHFGDGTRLSIL.

This clonotype appeared a few times. The junction differs from germline at one of its ends, possibly a read error. CDR3 DNA: TGTGCCAGTAACGAGGGATCCTACAATGAGCAGTCCTTC. Translation: CASNEGSYNEQSF. The rearrangement joins TRBV19 to TRBJ2-1, with D tentatively TRBD2 (5 bases). Germline assignment: CDR1 LNHDA and CDR2 SQIVND (reference sequence). This CDR3 spans 13 amino acids. Based on the CDR3 plus reference TRBV19 and TRBJ2-1, the full variable domain is DGGITQSPKYLFRKEGQNVTLSCEQNLNHDAMYWYRQDPGQGLRLIYYSQIVNDFQKGDIAEGYSVSREKKESFPLTVTSAQKNPTAFYLCASNEGSYNEQSFGPGTRLTVL.

This clonotype has a handful of counts. V is TRBV12-3 or TRBV12-4 and J is TRBJ2-2, with D possibly being TRBD1 or TRBD2 (5 bases each). The CDR3 runs to 14 residues. V gave up 6 bases and J gave up 3 bases, with 11 bases separating them. CDR3 in amino acids: CASRRGRDTGELFF. CDR3 DNA sequence: TGTGCCAGCAGGAGGGGACGGGACACCGGGGAGCTGTTTTTT.

This chain joins TRBV7-7 and TRBJ2-5; 10 nucleotides align to TRBD1. V shed 4 bases and J 2 bases; nucleotides not matched to a gene: 1. Germline CDR1 SSHAT, CDR2 FNYEAQ (reference sequence). The CDR3 is 14 residues long. CDR3 amino acids: CASSWDRGQETQYF. The CDR3 DNA sequence: TGTGCCAGCAGCTGGGACAGGGGACAAGAGACCCAGTACTTC.

This clonotype was detected many times. The gene calls are TRBV7-9 and TRBJ1-1, with unresolved D. The CDR3 consists of 13 residues. The germline V gene encodes CDR1 SEHNR and CDR2 FQNEAQ (reference sequence). Trimming shortened V by 1 base and J by 2 bases, and 5 bases separated the two germline ends. CDR3 nucleotides: TGTGCCAGCAGCTTAGTCATCAACACTGAAGCTTTCTTT. It specifies CASSLVINTEAFF.

This clonotype occurred many times. This chain links TRBV28 with TRBJ2-5, with 9 positions matching TRBD2. With 6 bases clipped from V and 5 bases from J, the junction kept 10 bases outside the gene matches. This CDR3 spans 15 amino acids. From germline, CDR1 is MDHEN and CDR2 SYDVKM. The CDR3 DNA is TGTGCCAGCAGCCGCCCCCAGCGGGGGGACGAGACCCAGTACTTC. This sequence encodes CASSRPQRGDETQYF.

This clonotype was observed at least ten times. This sequence joins TRBV11-2 and TRBJ2-3; D not resolved. Deletions cut 2 bases from V and 2 bases from J, with 8 bases between. Looked up from germline, CDR1 is SGHAT and CDR2 is FQNNGV. The length of the CDR3 is 14 residues. The CDR3 DNA reads TGTGCCAGCAGCTTAAAAGCGAACACAGATACGCAGTATTTT. Protein product: CASSLKANTDTQYF.

CDR3: CAWSECQAGYEQYF. The CDR3 nucleotides are TGTGCCTGGAGCGAGTGCCAGGCCGGGTACGAGCAGTACTTC. V gene TRBV30 combines with J gene TRBJ2-7; D is unclear. Germline V lookup: CDR1 GTSNPN, CDR2 SVGIG (reference sequence). The CDR3 covers 14 residues. V lost 3 bases and J lost 4, with 16 bases in between.

The chain combines TRBV14 with TRBJ2-7; D possibly corresponds to TRBD1 (8 bases). This CDR3 is built from 14 residues. The V and J ends lost 4 bases and 4 bases respectively, with 14 bases between them. Germline V gives CDR1 SGHDN, CDR2 FVKESK. DNA of the CDR3: TGTGCCAGCAGCCCGACAGGGGAGGGATACGAGCAGTACTTC. It translates to CASSPTGEGYEQYF. Looking up the rest from reference TRBV14 and TRBJ2-7 gives the full variable domain: EAGVTQFPSHSVIEKGQTVTLRCDPISGHDNLYWYRRVMGKEIKFLLHFVKESKQDESGMPNNRFLAERTGGTYSTLKVQPAELEDSGVYFCASSPTGEGYEQYFGPGTRLTVT.

Many counts were recorded for this clonotype. V gene TRBV11-2 combines with J gene TRBJ2-3; D is possibly TRBD1 (6 bases). This CDR3 is built from 15 residues. Germline loops: CDR1 SGHAT, CDR2 FQNNGV. Between the trimmed V and J ends, which lost 4 bases and 3 bases, there was a span of 14 bases. The CDR3 DNA reads as TGTGCCAGCAGCTATAGGGGGATTCGTACAGATACGCAGTATTTT. Translating it yields CASSYRGIRTDTQYF. Full variable domain (missing parts from reference TRBV11-2 and TRBJ2-3): EAGVAQSPRYKIIEKRQSVAFWCNPISGHATLYWYQQILGQGPKLLIQFQNNGVVDDSQLPKDRFSAERLKGVDSTLKIQPAKLEDSAVYLCASSYRGIRTDTQYFGPGTRLTVL.

This clonotype was seen repeatedly, ten times or more. The chain recombines TRBV20-1 with TRBJ1-2, with 9 bases aligning to TRBD1. This CDR3 is built from 17 residues. The germline CDR1 and CDR2 sequences are DFQATT and SNEGSKA (reference sequence). The trim removed 3 bases at V and 4 bases at J, leaving 15 bases unmatched. In DNA, the CDR3 is TGCAGTGCTAGGGTGGGACAGGGTATCGGACCCATCTATGGCTACACCTTC. This codes for CSARVGQGIGPIYGYTF.

This clonotype has only a few counts. The chain couples TRBV2 to TRBJ2-7, with unresolved D. CDR1 is SNHLY, CDR2 FYNNEI, per germline. The CDR3 runs to 12 residues. Trimming pared 7 bases from V and 2 bases from J, leaving 9 bases between. The CDR3 region is CASNRQPYEQYF. In DNA, the CDR3 is TGTGCCAGCAATAGACAACCCTACGAGCAGTACTTC.

This clonotype was picked up many times. This rearrangement joins TRBV7-6 to TRBJ1-1; D not certain. Trimming shortened V by 0 bases and J by 2 bases, and 4 bases separated the two germline ends. The CDR3 is made up of 13 amino acids. Germline V gives CDR1 SGHVS, CDR2 FNYEAQ. The CDR3 spells CASSLAYNTEAFF. CDR3 nucleotides: TGTGCCAGCAGCTTAGCCTATAACACTGAAGCTTTCTTT. The entire variable domain, with the rest obtained from reference TRBV7-6 and TRBJ1-1, is as follows: GAGVSQSPRYKVTKRGQDVALRCDPISGHVSLYWYRQALGQGPEFLTYFNYEAQQDKSGLPNDRFSAERPEGSISTLTIQRTEQRDSAMYRCASSLAYNTEAFFGQGTRLTVV.

This clonotype was seen only a few times. CDR3 region: CASSPWTSGSSYNEQFF. The CDR3 DNA reads as TGTGCCAGCAGCCCTTGGACTAGCGGGTCATCCTACAATGAGCAGTTCTTC. V usage is TRBV7-6 and J usage is TRBJ2-1, with 11 bases identical to TRBD2. Looked up from germline, CDR1 is SGHVS and CDR2 is FNYEAQ. The CDR3 spans 17 residues. Trimming took 5 bases from V and 1 from J; bases not matched to a gene: 7.

This clonotype turned up a few times. This chain connects TRBV6-6 to TRBJ2-5; D is undetermined. Germline V lookup: CDR1 MNHNY, CDR2 SVGAGI (reference sequence). Trimming took 7 bases from V and 7 from J, leaving 10 bases between them. This CDR3 region has 11 residues. This chain's CDR3 is CASTQDGTQYF. The CDR3 DNA reads TGTGCCAGCACCCAGGACGGGACCCAGTACTTC.

This clonotype occurred a few times. The chain has TRBV20-1 and TRBJ2-4; 7 bases line up with TRBD2. V shed 1 base, J shed 0 bases, and the junction held 6 bases outside the gene matches. The V gene's germline CDR1 is DFQATT and CDR2 SNEGSKA (reference sequence). The CDR3 extends over 16 amino acids. The CDR3 protein is CSARAGLVSAKNIQYF. The CDR3 DNA sequence: TGCAGTGCTAGAGCCGGACTAGTTTCAGCCAAAAACATTCAGTACTTC.

This clonotype was picked up many times. The CDR3, as DNA: TGTGCCAGCAGCCAAGAACACAGAAGCTCCTACGAGCAGTACTTC. Its protein is CASSQEHRSSYEQYF. This chain links TRBV4-2 with TRBJ2-7; no firm D call. Deletions cut 0 bases from V and 0 bases from J, with 9 bases between. Germline V lookup: CDR1 LGHNA, CDR2 YNFKEQ. The CDR3 runs to 15 residues.

At least ten counts were recorded for this clonotype. The genes are TRBV9 and TRBJ2-7; weak D call: TRBD1 (5 bases). CDR3 length: 12 amino acids. Trimming removed 3 bases from V and 4 bases from J, with 8 bases in between. Germline loops: CDR1 SGDLS, CDR2 YYNGEE. CDR3 sequence: CASSATGYEQYF. Here the CDR3 DNA reads TGTGCCAGCAGCGCCACAGGTTACGAGCAGTACTTC. The whole variable domain, remainder taken from reference TRBV9 and TRBJ2-7, is DSGVTQTPKHLITATGQRVTLRCSPRSGDLSVYWYQQSLDQGLQFLIQYYNGEERAKGNILERFSAQQFPDLHSELNLSSLELGDSALYFCASSATGYEQYFGPGTRLTVT.